This TCR beta chain was found in a study of cytotoxic CD8 clonotypes in ibrutinib-treated CLL. Overall study context: Response samples were taken after a median of about twelve months on treatment, range 6 to 36.

Germline assignment: CDR1 SGHTS and CDR2 YDEGEE. This CDR3 is 14 amino acids long. With 1 base removed from V and 8 bases from J, the gap between germline ends came to 15 bases. As to this clone: Its antigen remains unidentified.

This table comes from immunoSEQ multiplex PCR, and its TCRdb copy is limited to in-frame clones, with some not included. The sample includes about 130,000 clones, 79% seen only once; the top ten take 13%. The study, taken as a whole, reports: Researchers report that baseline clonality outpaced age-matched healthy donors and tracked circulating CD8+ T-cell counts.

The chain recombines TRBV5-8 with TRBJ1-2; tentative D call: TRBD1 (6 bases). This receptor was taken from a human donor with chronic lymphocytic leukemia. Here the sequenced sample was PBMCs, taken after 12 months of ibrutinib treatment. The CDR3 spells CASSLRGVLNGYTF. DNA for the CDR3: TGTGCCAGCAGCTTGAGGGGGGTTCTGAACGGCTACACCTTC. The full variable domain, with the rest looked up from reference TRBV5-8 and TRBJ1-2, is EAGVTQSPTHLIKTRGQQATLRCSPISGHTSVYWYQQALGLGLQFLLWYDEGEERNRGNFPPRFSGRQFPNYSSELNVNALELEDSALYLCASSLRGVLNGYTFGSGTRLTVV.